This T cell receptor (beta chain) is drawn from a study of blood T cell repertoires in COVID-19. Looking at the study overall: Acute and convalescent COVID-19 specimens originated in the United States, Italy and Spain. The analysed material was cDNA or gDNA that came from T cells, B-cell-depleted T cells, or PBMCs.

V lost 3 bases, J lost 9 bases, and 4 bases stayed unmatched. CDR3 size: 15 residues. The germline V gene encodes CDR1 SGHRS and CDR2 YFSETQ. As processed by the authors: Scientists estimated how many nucleated cells there were by amplifying reference gene primers. Using immunoSEQ multiplex PCR, the repertoire was profiled, and TCRdb retains in-frame clones only, with some absent. The V and J calls and clone size were taken over from that table, and D and trimming were inferred from the DNA. The sample records some 270,000 clones, around nine tenths being singletons. The clonotype originates from a woman in her sixties or seventies who had recovered from COVID-19. Sequenced input: peripheral blood. The chain links TRBV5-1 to TRBJ2-1; 15 bases are shared with TRBD2. The CDR3 DNA follows: TGCGCCAGCAGCTCGGGACTAGCGGGGGGAGGTGAGCAGTTCTTC. Amino acid sequence: CASSSGLAGGGEQFF.